The 14 T cell receptor beta chains presented below share a single source sample, sequenced in a study of CD8+ T cells in alopecia areata. This sample's treatment: oral pan-JAK inhibitor, 5-10 mg twice daily. cDNA serving as the sequencing template came from extracted, reverse transcribed RNA. Profiled with immunoSEQ multiplex PCR; TCRdb holds only in-frame clones, not every one. Among 150,000 to 200,000 clones listed, approximately 59% were seen once. The source material was CD4+ T cells sorted from blood, sampled at approximately week 61, from a patient treated with tofacitinib. Receptors originate from a human donor with alopecia areata.

This chain joins TRBV7-3 and TRBJ2-1; 10 bases fit TRBD2. V lost 5 bases to trimming and J lost 8 bases; unmatched junction nucleotides: 6. The CDR3 is made up of 14 amino acids. Germline V CDR1 and CDR2: SGHTA, FQGTGA. The CDR3 DNA sequence: TGTGCCAGCAGCCAAGCGGGGGGGCTCGATGAGCAGTTCTTC. It yields the protein CASSQAGGLDEQFF.

Only one count was recorded for this clone. The chain uses TRBV4-1 and TRBJ2-1, with D unclear. This CDR3 is built from 11 residues. Germline lookup yields CDR1 MGHRA and CDR2 YSYEKL. Trimming removed 4 bases from V and 4 bases from J, with 2 bases in between. The CDR3 DNA follows: TGCGCCAGCAGCCGATACAATGAGCAGTTCTTC. Its protein product is CASSRYNEQFF.

V usage is TRBV9 and J usage is TRBJ2-7, with a possible D match to TRBD2 (6 bases). V lost 4 bases to trimming and J lost 0 bases, with 14 bases between them. Germline V gene sequence: CDR1 SGDLS, CDR2 YYNGEE. The length of the CDR3 is 15 residues. The CDR3 DNA reads TGTGCCAGCAGCCCCCGTGGTAGCGGCTCCTACGAGCAGTACTTC. Translation gives CASSPRGSGSYEQYF.

In this sample, this clone turned up a few times. The rearrangement uses TRBV5-1 and TRBJ2-3; D is undetermined. Per germline, CDR1 SGHRS and CDR2 YFSETQ. There are 14 residues in the CDR3. V gave up 4 bases and J gave up 4 bases, with 13 bases separating them. CDR3: CASSPFGGADTQYF. Written as DNA, the CDR3 is TGCGCCAGCAGCCCCTTCGGTGGGGCAGATACGCAGTATTTT.

V gene TRBV7-2 combines with J gene TRBJ1-2; no clear D. Germline-derived CDR1 and CDR2 are SGHTA and FQGNSA. V shed 5 bases and J shed 5 bases, with 9 bases lying between them. This CDR3 has 12 amino acids. In nucleotides, the CDR3 is TGTGCCAGCAGCCCTTCACTATATGGCTACACCTTC. Its translation is CASSPSLYGYTF.

The J gene is TRBJ1-1, the V gene TRBV25-1, with D perhaps TRBD1 (5 bases). V was trimmed by 9 bases and J by 2 bases, leaving 13 bases between them. Germline V lookup: CDR1 MGHDK, CDR2 SYGVNS. This CDR3 comprises 13 residues. CDR3 in amino acids: CASTGGANTEAFF. Here the CDR3 DNA reads TGTGCCAGTACCGGAGGGGCCAACACTGAAGCTTTCTTT.

This clone came up once. The rearrangement uses TRBV2 and TRBJ2-2; no definite D call. The CDR3 spans 12 residues. Per the germline V gene, CDR1 is SNHLY and CDR2 is FYNNEI. Trimming cost V 7 bases and J 6 bases, with 9 bases left between them. The CDR3 DNA follows: TGTGCCAGCACCCGTCCCCCCGGGGAGCTGTTTTTT. This gives the protein CASTRPPGELFF.

This clone has more than one count but fewer than ten. The gene calls are TRBV2 and TRBJ2-5; 8 bases fit TRBD2. The CDR3 has 15 residues. V was pared by 8 bases and J by 1 base, with 9 bases of the junction left unmatched. Germline V gene lookup returns CDR1 SNHLY and CDR2 FYNNEI. CDR3 DNA sequence: TGTGCCAGCTCCTGGACTAGCCCCCTCCAAGAGACCCAGTACTTC. It codes for CASSWTSPLQETQYF.

This sequence joins TRBV7-9 and TRBJ1-1; D ambiguous. Trimming pared 5 bases from V and 1 base from J, leaving 8 bases between. The CDR3 spans 13 residues. Per the germline V gene, CDR1 is SEHNR and CDR2 is FQNEAQ (reference sequence). CDR3 bases: TGTGCCAGCAGCGGCGCAAAGAACACTGAAGCTTTCTTT. Its protein product is CASSGAKNTEAFF.

The chain combines TRBV30 with TRBJ1-6; tentatively, D is TRBD1 (6 bases). V was cut by 7 bases and J by 7 bases, with 11 bases left in between. The CDR3 sequence is 12 residues long. The V gene's germline CDR1 is GTSNPN and CDR2 SVGIG (reference sequence). The CDR3 sequence: CALDSGNSPLHF. CDR3 nucleotide sequence: TGTGCCTTGGACAGCGGAAATTCACCCCTCCACTTT.

The chain combines TRBV4-1 with TRBJ1-1, with D unresolved. The CDR3 is 15 residues long. Germline V gene sequence: CDR1 MGHRA, CDR2 YSYEKL. The V and J ends lost 3 bases and 1 base respectively, with 12 bases between them. The CDR3 DNA reads as TGCGCCAGCAGCCAGGGCGGGCTTCGGAACACTGAAGCTTTCTTT. It yields the protein CASSQGGLRNTEAFF.

The rearrangement uses TRBV25-1 and TRBJ2-7; TRBD1 aligns across 11 bases. The CDR3 spans 14 residues. V shed 6 bases, J shed 3 bases, and the junction held 4 bases outside the gene matches. CDR1 and CDR2 (germline): MGHDK, SYGVNS. The CDR3 DNA reads TGTGCCAGCAGGGCGGGACAGGGGGGCTACGAGCAGTACTTC. Its protein product is CASRAGQGGYEQYF.

The chain joins TRBV27 to TRBJ2-2; 10 bases agree with TRBD1. J lost 6 bases, V lost 5 bases, and 12 bases had no gene match. Germline CDR1 and CDR2: MNHEY and SMNVEV (reference sequence). This CDR3 has 17 amino acids. CDR3 loop: CASSIRDRGIFAGELFF. CDR3 nucleotide sequence: TGTGCCAGCAGTATCCGGGACAGGGGTATCTTCGCCGGGGAGCTGTTTTTT.

The V gene is TRBV15, the J gene TRBJ1-2; no firm D call. V lost 1 base to trimming and J lost 5 bases, with 5 bases between them. Germline V CDR1 and CDR2: LNHNV, YYDKDF (reference sequence). The CDR3 is made up of 12 amino acids. DNA for the CDR3: TGTGCCACCAGCAGAGCCGGTTATGGCTACACCTTC. This gives the protein CATSRAGYGYTF.